Below, one T cell receptor beta chain is given with its context. The V and J ends lost 4 bases and 3 bases, in that order; junction bases with no gene match: 6. The CDR3 sequence is 15 residues long. Germline loops: CDR1 LGHNA, CDR2 YNFKEQ. Data came from immunoSEQ multiplex PCR; TCRdb stores just in-frame clones and leaves some out. The sample includes about 110,000 clones, about 90% of them seen just once. This specimen belongs to a study of blood T cell repertoires in COVID-19. Study details: Nucleic acid was either cDNA or gDNA, and it came from T cells, B-cell-depleted T cells, or PBMCs.

The origin of this receptor is a human donor in a cohort sampled during active COVID-19. The V call is TRBV4-2, the J call TRBJ2-3; 8 bases agree with TRBD2. Sequenced input: peripheral blood. CDR3 nucleotide sequence: TGTGCCAGCAGCCCCAACCCGGGAGGGACAGATACGCAGTATTTT. Residues: CASSPNPGGTDTQYF.